Following are 5 T cell receptor beta chains from one sample sequenced in a study of T cell changes during pregnancy in multiple sclerosis. TCRdb keeps only in-frame clones here, not all; method: immunoSEQ multiplex PCR. The sample lists some 46,000 clones; roughly 92% were seen once. Sequenced input: peripheral blood. The receptors derive from a female donor with multiple sclerosis, enrolled in a pregnancy study.

The chain employs TRBV9 and TRBJ2-6; D is undetermined. The ends were cut back, 2 bases at V and 0 bases at J, with 6 bases in the middle. The CDR3 extends over 15 amino acids. Germline loops: CDR1 SGDLS, CDR2 YYNGEE. The CDR3 bases are TGTGCCAGCAGCGTTCAGGCCTCTGGGGCCAACGTCCTGACTTTC. Translation gives CASSVQASGANVLTF.

This clone was detected a few times. The gene calls are TRBV5-1 and TRBJ2-2, with 10 bases identical to TRBD2. V lost 2 bases, J lost 4 bases, and 8 bases stayed unmatched. Germline V gene sequence: CDR1 SGHRS, CDR2 YFSETQ. There are 17 residues in the CDR3. The CDR3: CASSFSRTSGATGELFF. In nucleotides, the CDR3 is TGCGCCAGCAGCTTTTCCCGGACTAGCGGAGCCACCGGGGAGCTGTTTTTT.

This clone showed up just a few times. The chain carries TRBV6-1 and TRBJ2-7; 8 bases line up with TRBD1. V was clipped by 4 bases and J by 2 bases; unmatched bases: 4. This CDR3 is built from 14 residues. CDR1 and CDR2 (germline): MNHNS, SASEGT. For the CDR3, the DNA is TGTGCCAGCAGTGGCCCGGGACAGGCCTACGAGCAGTACTTC. It codes for CASSGPGQAYEQYF.

V gene TRBV10-2 combines with J gene TRBJ2-6; D unclear. Trimming removed 6 bases at V and 2 bases at J, with 5 bases between. The CDR3 is made up of 13 amino acids. Germline V lookup: CDR1 WSHSY, CDR2 SAAADI. The CDR3 bases are TGCGCCAGCAGGGGGACTGGGGCCAACGTCCTGACTTTC. As protein: CASRGTGANVLTF.

This chain links TRBV6-1 with TRBJ2-7; D uncertain. There are 14 residues in the CDR3. Trimming removed 4 bases at V and 0 bases at J, with 10 bases between. Per germline, CDR1 MNHNS and CDR2 SASEGT. CDR3 region: CASSALGRSYEQYF. CDR3 DNA: TGTGCCAGCAGTGCTTTAGGCCGCTCCTACGAGCAGTACTTC.